These 25 T cell receptor beta chains were sequenced from one sample in a study of a mutant IDH1 vaccine in newly diagnosed glioma. Time point noted: baseline, week 1 (first vaccination visit). Described treatment: pre-vaccination baseline after standard-of-care therapy. Measured with immunoSEQ multiplex PCR; TCRdb has only the in-frame clones, and not every one. The sample records 23,000 or so clones, 80% to 95% being singletons. The starting material was PBMCs, obtained from a glioma patient treated with radiotherapy, temozolomide or both. These receptors all come from a man younger than 45 with glioma.

The chain is built from TRBV12-5 and TRBJ1-3; 8 bases are shared with TRBD1. The CDR3 consists of 15 residues. Germline CDR1 is LGHNT and CDR2 is FRNRAP. The V segment lost 5 bases and the J segment 4 bases; nucleotides outside the gene matches: 7. The CDR3 spells CASGPPRTGGNTIYF. The CDR3 coding sequence is TGTGCTAGTGGTCCGCCACGGACAGGGGGAAACACCATATATTTT.

This rearrangement joins TRBV6-6 to TRBJ1-2; TRBD1 is a possible D gene (5 bases). This CDR3 comprises 14 residues. The germline V and J ends were trimmed by 2 bases and 8 bases, with 15 bases remaining between them. The germline CDR1 and CDR2 sequences are MNHNY and SVGAGI (reference sequence). The CDR3 spells CASSYGWGLGGYTF. The CDR3 DNA reads TGTGCCAGCAGTTACGGTTGGGGCCTCGGCGGCTACACCTTC.

V usage is TRBV6-4 and J usage is TRBJ2-3; D is ambiguous. Germline CDR1 and CDR2: MRHNA and SNTAGT. The CDR3 is 14 amino acids. With 2 bases removed from V and 2 bases from J, the gap between germline ends came to 8 bases. The CDR3 DNA is TGTGCCAGCAGTGACCGGCCTGACACAGATACGCAGTATTTT. Its protein product is CASSDRPDTDTQYF.

This chain links TRBV30 with TRBJ1-5, with D possibly being TRBD1 (5 bases). The length of the CDR3 is 13 residues. In germline, CDR1 is GTSNPN, CDR2 SVGIG (reference sequence). Trimming removed 0 bases at V and 7 bases at J, with 10 bases between. The CDR3 loop reads CAWSVWGGQPQHF. The CDR3 region has the DNA TGTGCCTGGAGTGTCTGGGGCGGGCAGCCCCAGCATTTT.

DNA for the CDR3: TGTGCCAGCAGCTTAGGTAACAACTATGGCTACACCTTC. Its translation is CASSLGNNYGYTF. The genes are TRBV11-2 and TRBJ1-2, with D unclear. The CDR3 runs 13 residues. Trimming shortened V by 1 base and J by 2 bases, and 5 bases separated the two germline ends. CDR1 is SGHAT and CDR2 is FQNNGV in the germline V gene.

The chain has TRBV9 and TRBJ1-5; a possible D gene is TRBD1 (5 bases). V was cut by 0 bases and J by 5 bases, with 12 bases left in between. The CDR3 spans 15 residues. The germline gives CDR1 SGDLS, CDR2 YYNGEE. The CDR3 sequence: CASSVGRTSDQPQHF. The DNA of the CDR3 is TGTGCCAGCAGCGTAGGAAGGACATCCGATCAGCCCCAGCATTTT.

This chain connects TRBV29-1 to TRBJ1-3; D gene uncertain. This CDR3 comprises 14 residues. V was trimmed by 1 base and J by 0 bases, leaving 7 bases between them. Germline CDR1 and CDR2: SQVTM and ANQGSEA. The CDR3 here is CSVEGVNSGNTIYF. The CDR3, as DNA: TGCAGCGTTGAAGGGGTAAACTCTGGAAACACCATATATTTT. Together with reference TRBV29-1 and TRBJ1-3, the CDR3 gives the full variable domain: SAVISQKPSRDICQRGTSLTIQCQVDSQVTMMFWYRQQPGQSLTLIATANQGSEATYESGFVIDKFPISRPNLTFSTLTVSNMSPEDSSIYLCSVEGVNSGNTIYFGEGSWLTVV.

This chain joins TRBV10-2 and TRBJ1-1; TRBD1 aligns across 7 bases. The CDR3 totals 13 residues. Germline lookup yields CDR1 WSHSY and CDR2 SAAADI. Trimming removed 4 bases from V and 4 bases from J; junction bases left unmatched: 3. CDR3 sequence: CASSGKGATEAFF. The CDR3 coding sequence is TGCGCCAGCAGTGGAAAGGGGGCCACTGAAGCTTTCTTT.

This chain joins TRBV18 and TRBJ1-2, with 7 positions matching TRBD1. V lost 3 bases to trimming and J lost 5 bases; unmatched junction nucleotides: 6. The CDR3 totals 14 residues. The germline V gene encodes CDR1 KGHSH and CDR2 LQKENI. This chain's CDR3 is CASSPGQVEYGYTF. CDR3 in DNA: TGTGCCAGCTCACCCGGACAGGTTGAATATGGCTACACCTTC.

The genes are TRBV7-9 and TRBJ2-1; 8 bases are shared with TRBD2. Germline loops: CDR1 SEHNR, CDR2 FQNEAQ (reference sequence). J lost 1 base, V lost 6 bases, and 5 bases had no gene match. The CDR3 length is 15 residues. The CDR3 here is CASRGAGASYNEQFF. CDR3 sequence (DNA): TGTGCCAGCAGGGGAGCGGGAGCGTCCTACAATGAGCAGTTCTTC.

This clone has a handful of counts. V gene TRBV15 combines with J gene TRBJ2-2; 9 bases match TRBD1. CDR1 LNHNV and CDR2 YYDKDF come from the germline V gene (reference sequence). V shed 3 bases and J 4 bases; nucleotides not matched to a gene: 6. This CDR3 region has 16 residues. The CDR3 sequence: CATSSADRGVTGELFF. The CDR3 region has the DNA TGTGCCACCAGCAGTGCAGACAGGGGGGTCACCGGGGAGCTGTTTTTT.

The chain uses TRBV27 and TRBJ2-2, with TRBD1 as a possible D gene (5 bases). Germline V CDR1 and CDR2: MNHEY, SMNVEV (reference sequence). The ends were cut back, 6 bases at V and 4 bases at J, with 9 bases in the middle. This CDR3 is built from 13 residues. The CDR3 DNA reads as TGTGCCAGCAGGGGGCCTTCCACCGGGGAGCTGTTTTTT. It translates to CASRGPSTGELFF.

The chain couples TRBV27 to TRBJ1-5, with 7 bases fitting TRBD1. The germline gives CDR1 MNHEY, CDR2 SMNVEV (reference sequence). The CDR3 is 16 amino acids. J lost 5 bases, V lost 5 bases, and 12 bases had no gene match. CDR3 in DNA: TGTGCCAGCAGTCTTACAGGGGCTGGGGGGGATCAGCCCCAGCATTTT. Its translation: CASSLTGAGGDQPQHF.

The rearrangement uses TRBV29-1 and TRBJ2-4; the D gene is possibly TRBD1 (6 bases). V lost 6 bases to trimming and J lost 7 bases, with 10 bases between them. The germline CDR1 and CDR2 sequences are SQVTM and ANQGSEA. The CDR3 covers 11 residues. CDR3 protein: CSVTGLNIQYF. The CDR3 DNA follows: TGCAGCGTCACAGGGTTGAACATTCAGTACTTC.

The chain links TRBV6-5 to TRBJ1-4; D is uncertain. V was shortened by 7 bases and J by 0 bases, with 12 bases between the two germline ends. The CDR3 sequence is 15 residues long. Germline V CDR1 and CDR2: MNHEY, SVGAGI. The CDR3, as DNA: TGTGCCAGCACCCCAAGACTACCAACTAATGAAAAACTGTTTTTT. This sequence encodes CASTPRLPTNEKLFF.

The rearrangement joins TRBV7-9 to TRBJ2-6; D might be TRBD1 (5 bases). The CDR3 runs to 15 residues. The germline gives CDR1 SEHNR, CDR2 FQNEAQ (reference sequence). The V end lost 5 bases, the J end lost 0 bases, and 8 bases lay between the germline ends. DNA for the CDR3: TGTGCCAGCAGCGTACAGGCCTCTGGGGCCAACGTCCTGACTTTC. Protein: CASSVQASGANVLTF.

This clone was seen only once. The chain joins TRBV2 to TRBJ2-7; D call uncertain. Per the germline V gene, CDR1 is SNHLY and CDR2 is FYNNEI. V lost 1 base, J lost 2 bases, and 15 bases lay in between. This CDR3 has 16 amino acids. CDR3 residues: CASSEVGPGPTYEQYF. In nucleotides, the CDR3 is TGTGCCAGCAGTGAAGTCGGGCCAGGCCCTACCTACGAGCAGTACTTC.

V is TRBV30 and J is TRBJ1-4; D possibly corresponds to TRBD1 (6 bases). The CDR3 totals 15 residues. The germline V gene has CDR1 GTSNPN and CDR2 SVGIG (reference sequence). V was pared by 1 base and J by 3 bases, with 12 bases between. The CDR3 bases are TGTGCCTGGAGTGGGAAGGACAGTCCTAATGAAAAACTGTTTTTT. Residues: CAWSGKDSPNEKLFF. Full variable domain (outside the CDR3, taken from reference TRBV30 and TRBJ1-4): SQTIHQWPATLVQPVGSPLSLECTVEGTSNPNLYWYRQAAGRGLQLLFYSVGIGQISSEVPQNLSASRPQDRQFILSSKKLLLSDSGFYLCAWSGKDSPNEKLFFGSGTQLSVL.

The chain recombines TRBV19 with TRBJ2-5; D unclear. Germline CDR1 reads LNHDA; CDR2 reads SQIVND (reference sequence). V was shortened by 1 base and J by 2 bases, with 5 bases between the two germline ends. The CDR3 is 13 amino acids. CDR3 bases: TGTGCCAGTAGTATAGTGCGGCAAGAGACCCAGTACTTC. Translating it yields CASSIVRQETQYF.

The CDR3 nucleotides are TGTGCCAGCAGCACCGGGACGACCGGCTACACCTTC. This encodes CASSTGTTGYTF. This chain links TRBV5-4 with TRBJ1-2; a weak D match, TRBD1 (5 bases). CDR1 is SGHNT, CDR2 YYREEE, per germline (reference sequence). CDR3 length equals 12 residues. V gave up 4 bases and J gave up 8 bases, with 12 bases separating them.

The chain carries TRBV5-1 and TRBJ2-6; D remains ambiguous. CDR1 SGHRS and CDR2 YFSETQ come from the germline V gene. V shed 0 bases and J shed 0 bases, with 7 bases lying between them. The CDR3 covers 16 residues. The DNA of the CDR3 is TGCGCCAGCAGCTTGGGGGAACCCTCTGGGGCCAACGTCCTGACTTTC. Protein product: CASSLGEPSGANVLTF. Full variable domain (rest looked up from reference TRBV5-1 and TRBJ2-6): KAGVTQTPRYLIKTRGQQVTLSCSPISGHRSVSWYQQTPGQGLQFLFEYFSETQRNKGNFPGRFSGRQFSNSRSEMNVSTLELGDSALYLCASSLGEPSGANVLTFGAGSRLTVL.

V and J are TRBV5-4 and TRBJ2-7; D ambiguous. CDR1 and CDR2 from the germline V gene are SGHNT and YYREEE (reference sequence). Trimming removed 4 bases at V and 2 bases at J, with 19 bases between. The CDR3 runs 16 residues. The CDR3 reads CASSPSTVSVAYEQYF. The CDR3 nucleotides are TGTGCCAGCAGCCCCTCCACAGTATCGGTGGCCTACGAGCAGTACTTC.

This chain links TRBV4-2 with TRBJ1-3, with D perhaps matching TRBD1 (5 bases). V lost 0 bases and J 2 bases, leaving 11 bases between the germline ends. The CDR3 extends over 16 amino acids. CDR1 LGHNA and CDR2 YNFKEQ come from the germline V gene. The CDR3 bases are TGTGCCAGCAGCCAAGATATGGAGGGACCTGGAAACACCATATATTTT. This translates into CASSQDMEGPGNTIYF.

This chain joins TRBV30 and TRBJ2-7, with 9 nucleotides matching TRBD2. The CDR3 is 15 amino acids. V gave up 3 bases and J gave up 7 bases; unmatched junction bases: 13. CDR1 and CDR2 from the germline V gene are GTSNPN and SVGIG (reference sequence). CDR3 loop: CAWSIGGGEVSEQYF. In nucleotides, the CDR3 is TGTGCCTGGAGCATTGGCGGGGGGGAGGTCTCTGAGCAGTACTTC.

The rearrangement joins TRBV7-9 to TRBJ2-3; a weak D match, TRBD2 (6 bases). Germline values: CDR1 SEHNR, CDR2 FQNEAQ (reference sequence). The CDR3 sequence is 15 residues long. V was cut by 4 bases and J by 2 bases, with 13 bases left in between. The CDR3 bases are TGTGCCAGCAGCTCGTTGGGGGGTCCCACAGATACGCAGTATTTT. Its protein is CASSSLGGPTDTQYF.